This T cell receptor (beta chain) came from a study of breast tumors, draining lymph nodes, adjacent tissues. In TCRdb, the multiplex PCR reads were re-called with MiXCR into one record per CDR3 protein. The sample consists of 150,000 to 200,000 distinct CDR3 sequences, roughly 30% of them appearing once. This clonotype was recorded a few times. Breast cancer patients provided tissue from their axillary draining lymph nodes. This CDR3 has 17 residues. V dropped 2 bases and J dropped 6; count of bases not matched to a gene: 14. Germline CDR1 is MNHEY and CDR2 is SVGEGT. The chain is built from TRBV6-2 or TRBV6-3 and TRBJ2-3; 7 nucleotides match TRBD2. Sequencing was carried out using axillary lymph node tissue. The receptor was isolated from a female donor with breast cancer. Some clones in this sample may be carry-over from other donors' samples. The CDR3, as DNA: TGTGCCAGCAGTTACCTCCGGTTAAGGCGGGGGATGGATACGCAGTATTTT. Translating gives CASSYLRLRRGMDTQYF.